Below are 14 T cell receptor beta chains sequenced from a single sample in a study of cytomegalovirus exposure and HLA in healthy donors. A multiplex PCR was run with 60 Vbeta primers and 13 Jbeta primers. The method was immunoSEQ multiplex PCR; TCRdb's version includes in-frame clones alone and lacks a portion of them. This sample carries under 150,000 clones, about 84% of them seen once, and the ten largest clones take less than 7.5%. What was sequenced was PBMCs. These receptors came from a woman aged 40 to 50 in good health and CMV-seropositive.

The V and J genes are TRBV2 and TRBJ1-3; a possible D gene is TRBD1 (6 bases). Trimming took 8 bases from V and 0 from J, leaving 11 bases between them. Germline V gene lookup returns CDR1 SNHLY and CDR2 FYNNEI. The CDR3 loop spans 14 amino acids. The CDR3 nucleotides are TGTGCCAGCCAGACAGGACTCTCTGGAAACACCATATATTTT. The encoded protein is CASQTGLSGNTIYF.

On this clone: At the DNA level, this CDR3 is encoded by other sequences in the same sample as well. The chain carries TRBV28 and TRBJ1-2, with D perhaps matching TRBD1 (6 bases). CDR1 MDHEN and CDR2 SYDVKM come from the germline V gene. With 6 bases removed from V and 5 bases from J, the gap between germline ends came to 13 bases. This CDR3 region has 13 residues. The CDR3 DNA reads TGTGCCAGCAGCCCCGGGCAGGGGTATGGCTACACCTTC. Translated: CASSPGQGYGYTF.

V gene TRBV23-1 combines with J gene TRBJ2-2; 7 nucleotides match TRBD1. TRBV23-1 is reported as an ORF; its role is uncertain. The V gene end was trimmed by 6 bases and the J gene end by 5 bases; junction bases not matched to a gene: 9. The CDR3 length is 15 residues. The CDR3 DNA follows: TGCGCCAGCAGCTCTAACAGGGGATGGACCGGGGAGCTGTTTTTT. Its protein is CASSSNRGWTGELFF.

The V and J genes are TRBV6-1 and TRBJ1-1; maybe TRBD1 (5 bases). The V end lost 4 bases, the J end lost 4 bases, and 16 bases lay between the germline ends. This CDR3 contains 15 residues. CDR1 is MNHNS, CDR2 SASEGT, per germline. CDR3 bases: TGTGCCAGCAGTGGGGGGGGAGGGTGGGGCACTGAAGCTTTCTTT. This codes for CASSGGGGWGTEAFF.

This clone appeared a single time. CDR3 nucleotides: TGTGCCAGCAGCGGCGGGGACTACAGGTATACGCAGTATTTT. Its protein is CASSGGDYRYTQYF. The chain has TRBV9 and TRBJ2-3; TRBD2 matches at 7 bases. This CDR3 has 14 residues. With V trimmed by 3 bases and J by 7 bases, 8 bases remained unmatched. Germline loops: CDR1 SGDLS, CDR2 YYNGEE.

The rearrangement uses TRBV6-6 and TRBJ2-1; the D gene is possibly TRBD2 (5 bases). Per the germline V gene, CDR1 is MNHNY and CDR2 is SVGAGI (reference sequence). Trimming stripped 5 bases from V and 5 bases from J, with 10 bases between. This CDR3 spans 13 amino acids. CDR3 nucleotides: TGTGCCAGCAGTCTACGAGCGGACAATGAGCAGTTCTTC. Amino acids: CASSLRADNEQFF.

This clone came up a few times. V is TRBV4-1 and J is TRBJ2-1; D remains unclear. This CDR3 is 16 amino acids long. Deletions cut 1 base from V and 7 bases from J, with 17 bases between. Germline V CDR1 and CDR2: MGHRA, YSYEKL. The CDR3 bases are TGCGCCAGCAGCCAAGCCCCCAGCGCCGAGTGGAATGAGCAGTTCTTC. Translation: CASSQAPSAEWNEQFF.

The J gene is TRBJ2-1, the V gene TRBV2; no clear D gene. This CDR3 is 12 amino acids long. The germline V gene encodes CDR1 SNHLY and CDR2 FYNNEI. V was shortened by 4 bases and J by 10 bases, with 11 bases between the two germline ends. CDR3 sequence reads: CASSAAVPEQFF. Here the CDR3 DNA reads TGTGCCAGCAGTGCGGCGGTTCCAGAGCAGTTCTTC.

The chain combines TRBV2 with TRBJ2-3; 8 bases map to TRBD1. Germline V lookup: CDR1 SNHLY, CDR2 FYNNEI. After removal of 6 bases from V and 0 bases from J, the junction contained 2 bases not matched to a gene. The CDR3 runs 14 residues. CDR3: CASSRQGSTDTQYF. The CDR3 bases are TGTGCCAGCAGCCGACAGGGGAGCACAGATACGCAGTATTTT.

This clone appeared a few times. The chain employs TRBV6-6 and TRBJ2-3; 7 bases fit TRBD2. This CDR3 contains 16 residues. The germline V gene has CDR1 MNHNY and CDR2 SVGAGI (reference sequence). J gave up 3 bases and V 10 bases, and 16 bases lay outside the gene matches. The CDR3 sequence is CATLYTLAGGTDTQYF. In nucleotides, the CDR3 is TGTGCCACCCTATACACCTTAGCGGGTGGGACAGATACGCAGTATTTT.

J is TRBJ1-2 and V is TRBV6-6; D ambiguous. CDR3 length equals 13 residues. CDR1 and CDR2 from the germline V gene are MNHNY and SVGAGI (reference sequence). Trimming took 5 bases from V and 1 from J, leaving 8 bases between them. The DNA of the CDR3 is TGTGCCAGCAGTCCGGGGAATAACTATGGCTACACCTTC. It specifies CASSPGNNYGYTF.

The rearrangement links TRBV19 to TRBJ2-1; D may be TRBD2 (6 bases). Germline assignment: CDR1 LNHDA and CDR2 SQIVND (reference sequence). V lost 7 bases, J lost 4 bases, and 20 bases lay in between. The CDR3 length is 16 residues. CDR3 in DNA: TGTGCCAGTACCCCCTGGGGGGAGAGCGCATACAATGAGCAGTTCTTC. Amino acid sequence: CASTPWGESAYNEQFF.

The chain employs TRBV18 and TRBJ2-1; 7 bases line up with TRBD2. The CDR3 consists of 14 residues. The V gene's germline CDR1 is KGHSH and CDR2 LQKENI. V trimming: 5 bases; J trimming: 9 bases; junction bases outside the gene matches: 10. The CDR3 DNA follows: TGTGCCAGCTCATCGGACGGGGGGTTTTTTGAGCAGTTCTTC. It specifies CASSSDGGFFEQFF.

V is TRBV28 and J is TRBJ2-2; 8 bases match TRBD2. Germline lookup yields CDR1 MDHEN and CDR2 SYDVKM. Trimming took 2 bases from V and 4 from J; bases not matched to a gene: 3. The CDR3 has 15 residues. The CDR3 protein is CASSLAGTSTGELFF. CDR3 nucleotides: TGTGCCAGCAGTTTAGCCGGGACTAGCACCGGGGAGCTGTTTTTT.